These 24 T cell receptor beta chains originate from one sample sequenced in a study of tumor-infiltrating lymphocytes in localized non-small cell lung cancer (dated by TCRdb to the early 2020s). The library was produced with the immunoSEQ multiplex PCR assay. TCRdb mirrors the immuneACCESS table, restricted to in-frame sequences. Some clones are absent from its copies; in checked studies, under half trace to an unresolved V gene, and the reason for the others is unknown. This sample comprises about 16,000 clones, more than 40% of them detected only once. Around 16% of the sample belongs to the ten largest clones. Sequencing was done on a sample of lung tumor tissue. Source of these receptors: a human donor with non-small cell lung cancer.

This sequence joins TRBV19 and TRBJ1-4; tentatively, D is TRBD1 (5 bases). The CDR3 covers 15 residues. With 5 bases removed from V and 0 bases from J, the gap between germline ends came to 10 bases. Germline assignment: CDR1 LNHDA and CDR2 SQIVND (reference sequence). The CDR3 nucleotides read TGTGCCAGTAGTGTGCAGGGTGCAACTAATGAAAAACTGTTTTTT. Translation: CASSVQGATNEKLFF.

The rearrangement links TRBV5-1 to TRBJ1-1, with D unclear. The CDR3 runs to 13 residues. Germline CDR1 and CDR2: SGHRS and YFSETQ. V gave up 0 bases and J gave up 1 base, with 4 bases separating them. The CDR3 coding sequence is TGCGCCAGCAGCTTGGAACGGAACACTGAAGCTTTCTTT. Encoded protein: CASSLERNTEAFF.

V and J are TRBV7-3 and TRBJ1-5; possible D gene TRBD1, 6 bases. Germline CDR1 is SGHTA and CDR2 is FQGTGA. Trimming removed 5 bases at V and 0 bases at J, with 17 bases between. The CDR3 is 17 amino acids. The CDR3 is CASSEGQLTYSNQPQHF. CDR3 nucleotide sequence: TGTGCCAGCAGCGAAGGACAGCTAACTTATAGCAATCAGCCCCAGCATTTT.

This clone was recorded a few times. The V gene is TRBV4-2, the J gene TRBJ2-3, with a possible D match to TRBD1 (6 bases). Trimming shortened V by 0 bases and J by 4 bases, and 14 bases separated the two germline ends. CDR3 length equals 16 residues. The V gene's germline CDR1 is LGHNA and CDR2 YNFKEQ. The CDR3 is CASSQEYRDMSDTQYF. The CDR3 DNA sequence: TGTGCCAGCAGCCAAGAATACAGGGACATGTCAGATACGCAGTATTTT.

This chain connects TRBV5-1 to TRBJ2-2; the D gene is possibly TRBD1 (6 bases). The germline V gene has CDR1 SGHRS and CDR2 YFSETQ. The CDR3 loop spans 15 amino acids. V was clipped by 6 bases and J by 0 bases, with 12 bases between them. The CDR3 DNA reads TGCGCCAGCACCAATGGACAGACGAACACCGGGGAGCTGTTTTTT. The encoded protein is CASTNGQTNTGELFF. The full variable domain, in which reference TRBV5-1 and TRBJ2-2 provide the parts outside the CDR3, is KAGVTQTPRYLIKTRGQQVTLSCSPISGHRSVSWYQQTPGQGLQFLFEYFSETQRNKGNFPGRFSGRQFSNSRSEMNVSTLELGDSALYLCASTNGQTNTGELFFGEGSRLTVL.

This clone was seen a handful of times. The genes are TRBV29-1 and TRBJ2-3; D perhaps matches TRBD2 (6 bases). V was shortened by 4 bases and J by 8 bases, with 13 bases between the two germline ends. CDR1 and CDR2 (germline): SQVTM, ANQGSEA. The CDR3 sequence is 12 residues long. CDR3 nucleotides: TGCAGCGTTGTAGCGGCCGGAGGTACGCAGTATTTT. Amino acids: CSVVAAGGTQYF.

Only a few counts were recorded for this clone. V is TRBV7-8 and J is TRBJ1-1; D is ambiguous. Trimming took 5 bases from V and 4 from J, leaving 14 bases between them. CDR1 is SGHVS and CDR2 is FQNEAQ in the germline V gene. CDR3 length: 14 amino acids. The chain's CDR3 is CASSTRYVGTEAFF. As DNA, the CDR3 is TGTGCCAGCAGCACCCGTTATGTCGGCACTGAAGCTTTCTTT.

This clone showed up many times. The chain couples TRBV7-9 to TRBJ1-1; TRBD1 aligns across 7 bases. V gave up 5 bases and J gave up 1 base; unmatched junction bases: 7. From germline, CDR1 is SEHNR and CDR2 FQNEAQ (reference sequence). The length of the CDR3 is 15 residues. Written as DNA, the CDR3 is TGTGCCAGCAGCAAAAGCGGGACAGCGAACACTGAAGCTTTCTTT. Its protein is CASSKSGTANTEAFF.

This clone turned up a few times. V is TRBV28 and J is TRBJ2-1, with TRBD2 identical over 9 bases. Unmatched junction bases numbered 8, after V lost 9 bases and J lost 8 bases. This CDR3 region has 13 residues. The germline gives CDR1 MDHEN, CDR2 SYDVKM. Here the CDR3 DNA reads TGTGCCAGTTCGGCGGGGGGGCTGGATGAGCAGTTCTTC. Translating it yields CASSAGGLDEQFF.

This clone appeared once. This rearrangement joins TRBV4-3 to TRBJ2-7, with 10 nucleotides matching TRBD1. CDR1 and CDR2 (germline): LGHNA, YSLEER. The length of the CDR3 is 16 residues. V lost 0 bases, J lost 3 bases, and 5 bases stayed unmatched. The DNA for the CDR3 is TGCGCCAGCAGCCAAGATGCCGGGACAGGGGTCTACGAGCAGTACTTC. It yields the protein CASSQDAGTGVYEQYF.

The chain couples TRBV23-1 to TRBJ2-3; maybe TRBD1 (6 bases). TRBV23-1 is an ORF for which the function is uncertain. Between the trimmed V and J ends, which lost 2 bases and 6 bases, there was a span of 18 bases. CDR3 length equals 16 residues. The CDR3 DNA sequence: TGCGCCAGCAGTCAACCCGACAGGACACTCGGGGATACGCAGTATTTT. Translation: CASSQPDRTLGDTQYF.

The chain is built from TRBV4-3 and TRBJ2-3; the match to TRBD2 covers 8 bases. With V trimmed by 4 bases and J by 8 bases, 17 bases remained unmatched. Germline V gives CDR1 LGHNA, CDR2 YSLEER. This CDR3 spans 17 amino acids. The CDR3 bases are TGCGCCAGCAGCCGGGGCGACAGCGGGGGAATGGGGTTTACGCAGTATTTT. Residues: CASSRGDSGGMGFTQYF.

The V call is TRBV19, the J call TRBJ1-1; D uncertain. The ends were cut back, 3 bases at V and 1 base at J, with 9 bases in the middle. Germline values: CDR1 LNHDA, CDR2 SQIVND (reference sequence). This CDR3 is built from 14 residues. CDR3 loop: CASSMGLRNTEAFF. The DNA of the CDR3 is TGTGCCAGTAGTATGGGCCTCAGGAACACTGAAGCTTTCTTT.

The chain couples TRBV30 to TRBJ1-3; a possible D gene is TRBD1 (5 bases). CDR1 and CDR2 from the germline V gene are GTSNPN and SVGIG (reference sequence). This CDR3 comprises 17 residues. Trimming left V 2 bases short and J 0 bases short, with 17 bases between. The CDR3 DNA sequence: TGTGCCTGGAGTCCAATACGGGGACGGGACTCTGGAAACACCATATATTTT. This translates into CAWSPIRGRDSGNTIYF.

The chain employs TRBV2 and TRBJ1-2; D not resolved. The CDR3 has 13 residues. CDR1 is SNHLY and CDR2 is FYNNEI in the germline V gene. V dropped 6 bases and J dropped 6 bases, with 14 bases sitting between them. CDR3 region: CASRVGEVDGYTF. The CDR3 DNA is TGTGCCAGCAGGGTCGGGGAGGTCGATGGCTACACCTTC.

The genes are TRBV4-1 and TRBJ1-5; no definite D call. CDR1 and CDR2 (germline): MGHRA, YSYEKL. CDR3 size: 15 residues. V was shortened by 1 base and J by 9 bases, with 16 bases between the two germline ends. CDR3 sequence: CASSQAWAGMRPQHF. DNA of the CDR3: TGCGCCAGCAGCCAAGCCTGGGCTGGTATGAGGCCCCAGCATTTT.

This chain connects TRBV7-2 to TRBJ1-1; 11 nucleotides match TRBD1. J gave up 7 bases and V 3 bases, and 10 bases lay outside the gene matches. Germline CDR1 SGHTA, CDR2 FQGNSA. The CDR3 is 16 amino acids. The CDR3: CASSFSAPGTGGEAFF. DNA for the CDR3: TGTGCCAGCAGCTTCTCTGCACCCGGGACAGGGGGTGAAGCTTTCTTT. Filled out from reference TRBV7-2 and TRBJ1-1, the complete variable domain reads GAGVSQSPSNKVTEKGKDVELRCDPISGHTALYWYRQSLGQGLEFLIYFQGNSAPDKSGLPSDRFSAERTGGSVSTLTIQRTQQEDSAVYLCASSFSAPGTGGEAFFGQGTRLTVV.

V and J are TRBV27 and TRBJ2-5; 8 bases match TRBD1. Trimming took 4 bases from V and 2 from J; bases not matched to a gene: 9. CDR1 and CDR2 (germline): MNHEY, SMNVEV (reference sequence). This CDR3 has 16 amino acids. CDR3 DNA: TGTGCCAGCAGTTCCCTCGACAGGGGCATACAAGAGACCCAGTACTTC. Translated: CASSSLDRGIQETQYF.

The sample holds a few counts of this clone. The V and J genes are TRBV6-5 and TRBJ1-5; 7 nucleotides match TRBD1. Trimming removed 2 bases from V and 4 bases from J; junction bases left unmatched: 5. This CDR3 has 15 amino acids. Per germline, CDR1 MNHEY and CDR2 SVGAGI. In DNA, the CDR3 is TGTGCCAGCAGTTACGGAGGGGGCCCAAATCAGCCCCAGCATTTT. Translated: CASSYGGGPNQPQHF.

V gene TRBV4-2 combines with J gene TRBJ2-1; perhaps TRBD2 as D (6 bases). The CDR3 sequence is 17 residues long. Deletions cut 0 bases from V and 0 bases from J, with 12 bases between. In germline, CDR1 is LGHNA, CDR2 YNFKEQ. The CDR3 is CASSQDWAGSSYNEQFF. In DNA, the CDR3 is TGTGCCAGCAGCCAAGATTGGGCGGGGAGCTCCTACAATGAGCAGTTCTTC.

This clone appeared a few times. The chain uses TRBV7-9 and TRBJ1-4; weak D call: TRBD1 (5 bases). From germline, CDR1 is SEHNR and CDR2 FQNEAQ (reference sequence). The germline V and J ends were trimmed by 6 bases and 0 bases, with 11 bases remaining between them. This CDR3 is built from 15 residues. The CDR3 sequence is CASRSGGATNEKLFF. DNA of the CDR3: TGTGCCAGCAGGTCGGGGGGAGCAACTAATGAAAAACTGTTTTTT.

This rearrangement joins TRBV7-8 to TRBJ2-5; D gene uncertain. Trimming shortened V by 0 bases and J by 5 bases, and 10 bases separated the two germline ends. The V gene's germline CDR1 is SGHVS and CDR2 FQNEAQ. CDR3 length: 14 amino acids. For the CDR3, the DNA is TGTGCCAGCAGCTTAGCCCCCCTCGGGGAGACCCAGTACTTC. Its protein product is CASSLAPLGETQYF. Combining the CDR3 with reference TRBV7-8 and TRBJ2-5 gives the whole variable domain GAGVSQSPRYKVAKRGQDVALRCDPISGHVSLFWYQQALGQGPEFLTYFQNEAQLDKSGLPSDRFFAERPEGSVSTLKIQRTQQEDSAVYLCASSLAPLGETQYFGPGTRLLVL.

The V gene is TRBV19, the J gene TRBJ1-3; no clear D. The CDR3 sequence is 16 residues long. V lost 3 bases and J 2 bases, leaving 14 bases between the germline ends. Germline assignment: CDR1 LNHDA and CDR2 SQIVND (reference sequence). The CDR3 loop is CASSIRQVNAGNTIYF. The CDR3 DNA is TGTGCCAGTAGTATCCGACAAGTTAACGCTGGAAACACCATATATTTT.

DNA for the CDR3: TGTGCCAGCAGCTTCGCCAGCCAAGAGACCCAGTACTTC. It translates to CASSFASQETQYF. The chain recombines TRBV7-9 with TRBJ2-5, with D uncertain. The CDR3 totals 13 residues. Looked up from germline, CDR1 is SEHNR and CDR2 is FQNEAQ (reference sequence). Trimming shortened V by 3 bases and J by 1 base, and 6 bases separated the two germline ends.